This T cell receptor beta chain is from a study of early T cells in non-severe SARS-CoV-2 infection. Study in general: Unsorted whole blood bulk RNA was sequenced, with unpaired chains.

Each CDR3 protein gets one entry after TCRdb re-called the 5' RACE reads with MiXCR. Among 25,000 or so distinct CDR3 sequences listed, around 3% were seen once. Deletions cut 4 bases from V and 1 base from J, with 13 bases between. The CDR3 loop spans 15 amino acids. Germline values: CDR1 SGHVS, CDR2 FQNEAQ. At least ten counts were recorded for this clonotype. This rearrangement joins TRBV7-8 to TRBJ1-2; D might be TRBD1 (6 bases). The origin of this receptor is an adult who was a healthcare worker with PCR-confirmed SARS-CoV-2 infection or an uninfected control (not recorded which). The sample consisted of whole blood. CDR3 residues: CASSYDRNLNYGYTF. As DNA, the CDR3 is TGTGCCAGCAGCTACGACAGGAACCTTAACTATGGCTACACCTTC.